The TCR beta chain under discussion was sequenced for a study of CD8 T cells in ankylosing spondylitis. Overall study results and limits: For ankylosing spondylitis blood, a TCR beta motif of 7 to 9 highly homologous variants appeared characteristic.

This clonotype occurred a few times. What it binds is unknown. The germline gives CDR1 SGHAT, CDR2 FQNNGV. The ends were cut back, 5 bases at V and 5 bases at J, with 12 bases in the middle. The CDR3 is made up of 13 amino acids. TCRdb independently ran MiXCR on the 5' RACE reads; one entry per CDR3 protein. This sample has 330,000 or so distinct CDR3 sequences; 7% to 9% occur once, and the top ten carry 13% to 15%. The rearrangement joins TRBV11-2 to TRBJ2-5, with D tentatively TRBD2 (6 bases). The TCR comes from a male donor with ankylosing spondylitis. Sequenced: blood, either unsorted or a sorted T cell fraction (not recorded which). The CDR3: CASSHGGRETQYF. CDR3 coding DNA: TGTGCCAGCAGCCATGGGGGGAGGGAGACCCAGTACTTC.